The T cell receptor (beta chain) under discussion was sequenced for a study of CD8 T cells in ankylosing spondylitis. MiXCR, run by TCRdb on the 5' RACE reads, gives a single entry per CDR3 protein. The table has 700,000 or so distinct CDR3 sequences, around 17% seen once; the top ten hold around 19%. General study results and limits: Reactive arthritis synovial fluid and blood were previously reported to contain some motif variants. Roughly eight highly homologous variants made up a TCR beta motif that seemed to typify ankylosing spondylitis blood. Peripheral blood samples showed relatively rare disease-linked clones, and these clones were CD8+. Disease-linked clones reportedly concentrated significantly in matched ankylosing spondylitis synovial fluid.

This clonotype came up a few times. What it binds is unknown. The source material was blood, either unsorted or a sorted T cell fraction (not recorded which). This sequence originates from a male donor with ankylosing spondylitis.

The CDR3 spells CASSATGATMKKLFF. DNA for the CDR3: TGCGCCAGCAGTGCCACAGGAGCGACCATGAAGAAACTGTTTTTT. The chain recombines TRBV10-2 with TRBJ1-4, with a weak D call TRBD1 (5 bases). Trimming stripped 4 bases from V and 11 bases from J, with 20 bases between. The germline V gene encodes CDR1 WSHSY and CDR2 SAAADI. The CDR3 loop spans 15 amino acids.